A single sample gave rise to the 26 T cell receptor beta chains below, sequenced in a study of blood T cell repertoires in COVID-19. The protocol was immunoSEQ multiplex PCR, while the TCRdb copy is restricted to in-frame clones and leaves out a portion. The sample shows about 530,000 clones, around nine tenths of them seen only once. Material for sequencing was peripheral blood. These receptors were obtained from a woman in her fifties or sixties with COVID-19, enrolled during active disease.

J is TRBJ1-3 and V is TRBV4-2; 9 bases agree with TRBD1. The germline gives CDR1 LGHNA, CDR2 YNFKEQ. V lost 2 bases and J lost 0; bases outside the gene matches: 8. CDR3 size: 18 residues. The CDR3 region is CASSQPWTGAISGNTIYF. In nucleotides, the CDR3 is TGTGCCAGCAGCCAACCCTGGACAGGGGCTATCTCTGGAAACACCATATATTTT.

V is TRBV25-1 and J is TRBJ2-1, with 7 bases fitting TRBD1. This CDR3 region has 15 residues. Trimming took 4 bases from V and 5 from J; bases not matched to a gene: 8. In germline, CDR1 is MGHDK, CDR2 SYGVNS. The CDR3 region is CASSVYGTAHNEQFF. The CDR3 nucleotides read TGTGCCAGCAGTGTTTACGGGACAGCCCACAATGAGCAGTTCTTC.

The chain carries TRBV2 and TRBJ1-2, with D unresolved. The CDR3 spans 13 residues. Germline lookup yields CDR1 SNHLY and CDR2 FYNNEI. With 3 bases removed from V and 2 bases from J, the gap between germline ends came to 7 bases. Here the CDR3 reads CASSDGRNYGYTF. CDR3 DNA: TGTGCCAGCAGTGACGGGAGGAACTATGGCTACACCTTC.

V usage is TRBV18 and J usage is TRBJ2-2, with D hard to call. This CDR3 is 13 amino acids long. Germline V gives CDR1 KGHSH, CDR2 LQKENI. V was cut by 0 bases and J by 4 bases, with 3 bases left in between. CDR3 DNA: TGTGCCAGCTCACCACCGGCCACCGGGGAGCTGTTTTTT. Protein product: CASSPPATGELFF. Complete variable domain (other parts from reference TRBV18 and TRBJ2-2): NAGVMQNPRHLVRRRGQEARLRCSPMKGHSHVYWYRQLPEEGLKFMVYLQKENIIDESGMPKERFSAEFPKEGPSILRIQQVVRGDSAAYFCASSPPATGELFFGEGSRLTVL.

This clone was observed a handful of times. The rearrangement joins TRBV25-1 to TRBJ1-2, with 10 bases matching TRBD1. The germline CDR1 and CDR2 sequences are MGHDK and SYGVNS. Trimming cost V 6 bases and J 9 bases; bases outside gene matches: 7. The CDR3 length is 13 residues. The DNA of the CDR3 is TGTGCCAGCAGCCTCGACAGGGGGCTAAGCTACACCTTC. Protein sequence: CASSLDRGLSYTF.

This clone was detected once. V usage is TRBV30 and J usage is TRBJ1-1, with D possibly matching TRBD1 (6 bases). Trimming left V 4 bases short and J 1 base short, with 10 bases between. In germline, CDR1 is GTSNPN, CDR2 SVGIG (reference sequence). CDR3 length equals 13 residues. For the CDR3, the DNA is TGTGCCTGGAAGGCAGGGGCGAACACTGAAGCTTTCTTT. This gives the protein CAWKAGANTEAFF.

The chain combines TRBV6-2 or TRBV6-3 with TRBJ2-2; D perhaps matches TRBD2 (6 bases). V was cut by 6 bases and J by 7 bases, with 18 bases left in between. Germline V CDR1 and CDR2: MNHEY, SVGEGT. CDR3 length equals 15 residues. The CDR3 nucleotides read TGTGCCAGCAGCCCCCGCGCGGGGTGGAACGGGGAGCTGTTTTTT. It yields the protein CASSPRAGWNGELFF.

The chain's CDR3 is CSAGQPYGYTF. DNA for the CDR3: TGCAGTGCCGGACAGCCCTATGGCTACACCTTC. This chain uses TRBV20-1 with TRBJ1-2, with TRBD1 as a possible D gene (6 bases). Germline CDR1 is DFQATT and CDR2 is SNEGSKA (reference sequence). The CDR3 extends over 11 amino acids. With 6 bases removed from V and 4 bases from J, the gap between germline ends came to 9 bases.

The chain employs TRBV9 and TRBJ1-4; maybe TRBD1 (5 bases). The CDR3 length is 15 residues. V was pared by 0 bases and J by 4 bases, with 10 bases between. Looked up from germline, CDR1 is SGDLS and CDR2 is YYNGEE. Here the CDR3 reads CASSVETGYNEKLFF. CDR3 sequence (DNA): TGTGCCAGCAGCGTAGAAACAGGATATAATGAAAAACTGTTTTTT.

Points on this clone: Other DNA sequences within the sample encode an identical CDR3. The rearrangement links TRBV28 to TRBJ1-5, with D perhaps matching TRBD1 (6 bases). The CDR3 runs 15 residues. Trimming pared 3 bases from V and 2 bases from J, leaving 11 bases between. Germline CDR1 MDHEN, CDR2 SYDVKM. The CDR3 loop is CASSLRGGGNQPQHF. CDR3 DNA sequence: TGTGCCAGCAGTTTGCGAGGGGGGGGCAATCAGCCCCAGCATTTT.

Note on this clone: This sample includes further DNA sequences coding for the same CDR3. This chain uses TRBV12-3 or TRBV12-4 with TRBJ2-1; no firm D call. The CDR3 sequence is 10 residues long. V lost 9 bases and J lost 5, with 5 bases in between. CDR3 protein: CASSNNEQFF. The CDR3 coding sequence is TGTGCCAGTAGCAACAATGAGCAGTTCTTC.

The rearrangement links TRBV2 to TRBJ2-6; D remains unclear. The CDR3 runs to 13 residues. Per germline, CDR1 SNHLY and CDR2 FYNNEI. Deletions cut 5 bases from V and 4 bases from J, with 6 bases between. CDR3 nucleotide sequence: TGTGCCAGCAGTCCTCCGGGGGCCAACGTCCTGACTTTC. Translated: CASSPPGANVLTF.

The chain uses TRBV5-1 and TRBJ1-1, with TRBD1 as a possible D gene (6 bases). Trimming pared 4 bases from V and 0 bases from J, leaving 10 bases between. The CDR3 totals 14 residues. CDR1 and CDR2 (germline): SGHRS, YFSETQ. This CDR3 reads CASSTGTVNTEAFF. The CDR3 DNA follows: TGCGCCAGCAGCACAGGGACGGTGAACACTGAAGCTTTCTTT.

The sample holds a few counts of this clone. The CDR3 sequence is CASSYSMAGAGTEAFF. As DNA, the CDR3 is TGTGCCAGCAGTTACTCGATGGCAGGGGCAGGCACTGAAGCTTTCTTT. The chain uses TRBV6-5 and TRBJ1-1, with D maybe TRBD1 (6 bases). The germline V gene has CDR1 MNHEY and CDR2 SVGAGI. CDR3 length: 16 amino acids. V was pared by 0 bases and J by 4 bases, with 15 bases between.

This clone was detected a few times. This chain joins TRBV20-1 and TRBJ1-3, with no clear D. Germline V CDR1 and CDR2: DFQATT, SNEGSKA (reference sequence). This CDR3 region has 11 residues. V dropped 7 bases and J dropped 4 bases, with 8 bases sitting between them. The CDR3: CSVLQGNTIYF. The DNA of the CDR3 is TGCAGTGTCTTACAGGGAAACACCATATATTTT.

CDR3 sequence (DNA): TGTGCCAGCAGTGAGGGACTCATATCAGATACGCAGTATTTT. Its translation: CASSEGLISDTQYF. V and J are TRBV2 and TRBJ2-3; D is perhaps TRBD2 (6 bases). Per germline, CDR1 SNHLY and CDR2 FYNNEI. V gave up 3 bases and J gave up 4 bases, with 11 bases separating them. This CDR3 has 14 residues.

This sequence joins TRBV18 and TRBJ1-5, with D hard to call. Germline assignment: CDR1 KGHSH and CDR2 LQKENI. Trimming removed 0 bases at V and 7 bases at J, with 4 bases between. This CDR3 has 12 residues. CDR3 residues: CASSPPGQPQHF. DNA for the CDR3: TGTGCCAGCTCACCACCGGGCCAGCCCCAGCATTTT. Combining the CDR3 with reference TRBV18 and TRBJ1-5 gives the whole variable domain NAGVMQNPRHLVRRRGQEARLRCSPMKGHSHVYWYRQLPEEGLKFMVYLQKENIIDESGMPKERFSAEFPKEGPSILRIQQVVRGDSAAYFCASSPPGQPQHFGDGTRLSIL.

This rearrangement joins TRBV20-1 to TRBJ1-6; the D gene is possibly TRBD1 (5 bases). Trimming removed 6 bases from V and 8 bases from J, with 11 bases in between. The CDR3 is 12 residues long. The germline gives CDR1 DFQATT, CDR2 SNEGSKA (reference sequence). The CDR3 DNA sequence: TGCAGTGCCAGTATAGGGGATTCACCCCTCCACTTT. This translates into CSASIGDSPLHF.

The V call is TRBV4-1, the J call TRBJ2-1; 7 bases align to TRBD1. The CDR3 covers 13 residues. CDR1 and CDR2 from the germline V gene are MGHRA and YSYEKL. The ends lost 0 bases at V and 12 bases at J; junction bases unmatched: 5. This CDR3 reads CASSQELHRGQFF. The CDR3 bases are TGCGCCAGCAGCCAAGAGCTTCACAGGGGGCAGTTCTTC.

This sequence joins TRBV3-1 (or the pseudogene TRBV3-2) and TRBJ2-3; TRBD2 aligns across 11 bases. V dropped 4 bases and J dropped 6; count of bases not matched to a gene: 6. The germline V gene encodes CDR1 LGHDT and CDR2 YNNKEL (reference sequence). The CDR3 is made up of 15 amino acids. CDR3 protein: CASSPLAGGIDTQYF. DNA of the CDR3: TGTGCCAGCAGCCCATTAGCGGGGGGGATCGATACGCAGTATTTT.

The chain has TRBV4-1 and TRBJ2-5, with D hard to call. Germline CDR1 is MGHRA and CDR2 is YSYEKL. Trimming removed 1 base from V and 5 bases from J, with 8 bases in between. The CDR3 spans 13 residues. The CDR3 is CASSQAIGETQYF. The CDR3 DNA follows: TGCGCCAGCAGCCAAGCGATCGGGGAGACCCAGTACTTC.

The chain employs TRBV4-2 and TRBJ1-2, with no clear D. Germline V gene lookup returns CDR1 LGHNA and CDR2 YNFKEQ. Trimming shortened V by 0 bases and J by 6 bases, and 14 bases separated the two germline ends. This CDR3 has 15 amino acids. The CDR3 bases are TGTGCCAGCAGCCAAGATCTGTCTAGGTCAGATGGCTACACCTTC. This sequence encodes CASSQDLSRSDGYTF.

The chain is built from TRBV18 and TRBJ1-4; TRBD1 is a possible D gene (6 bases). Trimming stripped 0 bases from V and 3 bases from J, with 8 bases between. This CDR3 region has 15 residues. Germline V gene data show CDR1 as KGHSH and CDR2 as LQKENI. CDR3 nucleotides: TGTGCCAGCTCACCACCAACAGGGCCTAATGAAAAACTGTTTTTT. This gives the protein CASSPPTGPNEKLFF.

In DNA, the CDR3 is TGTGCCAGCAGTTTAAACAGGGCAACTGAAGCTTTCTTT. This encodes CASSLNRATEAFF. This rearrangement joins TRBV28 to TRBJ1-1; TRBD1 might be the D (6 bases). The V end was cut by 2 bases, the J end by 5 bases, with 9 bases between. This CDR3 is 13 amino acids long. Germline V gives CDR1 MDHEN, CDR2 SYDVKM.

The rearrangement links TRBV2 to TRBJ2-7; D is unclear. Germline V CDR1 and CDR2: SNHLY, FYNNEI. V lost 2 bases and J 0 bases, leaving 14 bases between the germline ends. The CDR3 extends over 16 amino acids. The CDR3 sequence is CASSELGSRSSYEQYF. The CDR3 nucleotides are TGTGCCAGCAGTGAATTGGGTAGCCGAAGCTCCTACGAGCAGTACTTC.

The chain couples TRBV6-5 to TRBJ1-2, with D possibly TRBD1 on 5 matching bases. The CDR3 length is 13 residues. Between the trimmed V and J ends, which lost 10 bases and 3 bases, there was a span of 15 bases. Germline V gene sequence: CDR1 MNHEY, CDR2 SVGAGI. CDR3 nucleotide sequence: TGTGCCATCCTGACTCGCAGGGACTATGGCTACACCTTC. Its protein is CAILTRRDYGYTF.